This T cell receptor beta chain was recorded in a study of T cells after yellow fever vaccination (dated by TCRdb to between 2019 and 2020). About the study as a whole: The SMART-Seq v4 Ultra Low Input RNA kit was used to prepare libraries from fractions with low cell numbers. To follow T-cell clones before and after both primary and booster YFV17D yellow fever vaccination, bulk TCR alpha and beta repertoires underwent longitudinal sequencing. The cohort comprised two healthy male donors, one aged 18 to 29 and one aged 30 to 39 years. Blood samples were taken at several timepoints before and after primary and secondary immunization, and bulk PBMC replicates and cell subsets were isolated. Results and caveats for the whole study, not just this receptor: Because abundant contaminating clonotypes from the bulk population could be contained in FACS-sorted repertoires, computational filtering was required. Most clones expanded after primary vaccination (approximately 97% of CD4 and 88% of CD8) were re-detected after the booster, suggesting that broad memory maintenance occurred. A small fraction of clonotypes appeared in both the CD4 and CD8 compartments, likely as a result of convergent recombination. Compared with the primary T-cell response, the secondary T-cell response was weaker but faster, peaking on day 5 rather than day 15. The study included only a couple of donors, which limits how far the findings can be generalized.

Read against the paper, the sample's treatment or condition label means: live attenuated yellow fever vaccine strain. A standard Ficoll-Paque protocol was used to isolate PBMCs from peripheral blood. Dynabeads CD4 and CD8 positive selection kits were used to isolate the CD4 and CD8 T-cell fractions. TriZol was used to extract RNA from bulk PBMCs, CD4 and CD8 fractions, and dextramer-positive and dextramer-negative fractions. The CDR3 goes from the cysteine to the phenylalanine over 14 residues. The retained sequence is limited to the CDR3, 42 bases, with the frame set at the first base. The germline V end is reduced by 2 bases and the J end by 8 bases; junction bases left unmatched: 7. The germline V gene encodes CDR1 SGHRS and CDR2 YFSETQ. Synthesis of TCR cDNA relied on 5'RACE template switching, a step that introduced a universal primer site along with unique molecular identifiers. Priming for cDNA synthesis came from both the TCR alpha and TCR beta constant segments. Two PCR steps were used to amplify libraries, with sample barcodes and sequencing adapters being added in the second step. Sequencing of the libraries was done on either Illumina HiSeq 2500 (2x100 bp) or NovaSeq (2x150 bp). The original pipeline was this. MIGEC handled demultiplexing of reads and collapsing into UMI consensus sequences, while MiXCR performed V(D)J alignment. Using edgeR on replicate PBMC samples, clonotypes were called vaccine-responding if FDR was below 0.01 and the log2 fold change was above 5 up to day 15. Each bulk clonotype was labeled CD4 or CD8 based on which sequenced repertoire, CD4 or CD8, contained the clonotype at higher abundance. TCRdb reanalyzed the raw reads on its own, using fastp at Q25 for trimming and MiXCR for clone calling, and kept in-frame beta chains. All rows with the same CDR3 protein become a single entry with the most common DNA and genes. The V and J calls come from TCRdb's annotation, not from the publication. Within this sample are under 300,000 distinct CDR3 sequences, with roughly 6.2% of them counted one time only. Roughly 1% of the sample is taken by the ten largest.

This clonotype was seen repeatedly, ten times or more. Its binding antigen is unknown. No base qualities exist here, and no much larger clone lies one base off it. Recombination connected TRBV5-1 to TRBJ2-1; 7 bases in the middle match TRBD2. The source material was CD4+ T cells sorted from PBMCs, sampled on the day of the yellow fever booster vaccination. This TCR was recovered from a man aged 30 to 45 who received the YFV17D yellow fever vaccine. The sequence in DNA is TGCGCCAGCAGCTTTTTGGGTGCGGGGGATGAGCAGTTCTTC. The encoded protein is CASSFLGAGDEQFF.